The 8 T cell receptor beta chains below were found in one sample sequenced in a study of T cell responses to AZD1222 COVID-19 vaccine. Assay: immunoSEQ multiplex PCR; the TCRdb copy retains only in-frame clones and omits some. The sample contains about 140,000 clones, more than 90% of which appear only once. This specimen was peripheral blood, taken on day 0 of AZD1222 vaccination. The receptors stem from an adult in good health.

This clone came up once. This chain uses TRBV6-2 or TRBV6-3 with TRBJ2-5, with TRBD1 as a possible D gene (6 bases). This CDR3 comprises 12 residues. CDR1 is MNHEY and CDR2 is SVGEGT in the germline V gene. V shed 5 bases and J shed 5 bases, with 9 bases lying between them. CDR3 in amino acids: CASSQTGETQYF. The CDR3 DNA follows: TGTGCCAGCAGTCAAACAGGGGAGACCCAGTACTTC.

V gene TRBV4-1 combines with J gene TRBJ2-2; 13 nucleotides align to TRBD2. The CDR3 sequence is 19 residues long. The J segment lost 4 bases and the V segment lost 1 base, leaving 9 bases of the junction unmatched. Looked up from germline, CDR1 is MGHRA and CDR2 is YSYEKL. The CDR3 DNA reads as TGCGCCAGCAGCCAAGGGACTAGCGGGAGTATTTGGGGCACCGGGGAGCTGTTTTTT. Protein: CASSQGTSGSIWGTGELFF.

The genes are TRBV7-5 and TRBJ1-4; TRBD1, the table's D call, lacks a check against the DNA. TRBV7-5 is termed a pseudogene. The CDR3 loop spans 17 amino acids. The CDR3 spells CVRSLVFLGQGGEVLFF. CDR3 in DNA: TGTGTCAGAAGCTTAGTGTTTTTGGGGCAAGGGGGCGAAGTCCTGTTTTTT.

The CDR3 DNA follows: TGTGCCCGAATGAGGGTGAACACTGAAGCTTTCTTT. It specifies CARMRVNTEAFF. The chain is built from TRBV30 and TRBJ1-1, with unresolved D. CDR1 is GTSNPN, CDR2 SVGIG, per germline (reference sequence). The CDR3 is 12 amino acids. V dropped 8 bases and J dropped 0 bases, with 10 bases sitting between them. Drawing the rest from reference TRBV30 and TRBJ1-1, the complete variable domain is SQTIHQWPATLVQPVGSPLSLECTVEGTSNPNLYWYRQAAGRGLQLLFYSVGIGQISSEVPQNLSASRPQDRQFILSSKKLLLSDSGFYLCARMRVNTEAFFGQGTRLTVV.

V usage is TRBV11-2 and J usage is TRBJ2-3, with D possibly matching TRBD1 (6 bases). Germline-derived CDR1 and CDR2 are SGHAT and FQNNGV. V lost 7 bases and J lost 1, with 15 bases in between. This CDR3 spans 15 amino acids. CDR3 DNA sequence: TGTGCCAGCACCTCAACGACAGGAGGCACAGATACGCAGTATTTT. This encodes CASTSTTGGTDTQYF.

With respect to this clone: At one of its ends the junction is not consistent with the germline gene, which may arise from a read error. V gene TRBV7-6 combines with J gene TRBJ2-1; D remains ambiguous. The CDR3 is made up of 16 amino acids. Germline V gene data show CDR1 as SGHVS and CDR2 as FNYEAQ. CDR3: CASSSRVGQNYNKQFF. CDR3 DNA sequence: TGTGCCAGCAGCTCTAGGGTAGGGCAGAATTACAATAAGCAGTTCTTC.

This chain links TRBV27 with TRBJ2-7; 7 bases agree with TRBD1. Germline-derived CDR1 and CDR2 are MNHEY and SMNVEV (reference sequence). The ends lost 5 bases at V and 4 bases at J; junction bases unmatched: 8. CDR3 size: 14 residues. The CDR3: CASSPTGPEYEQYF. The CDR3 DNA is TGTGCCAGCAGTCCGACAGGGCCTGAATACGAGCAGTACTTC.

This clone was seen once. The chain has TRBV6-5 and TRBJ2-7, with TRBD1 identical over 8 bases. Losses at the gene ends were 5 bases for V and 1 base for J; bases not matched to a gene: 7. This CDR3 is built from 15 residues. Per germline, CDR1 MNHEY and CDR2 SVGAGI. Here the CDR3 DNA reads TGTGCCAGCAGTCACCAGGGGGCTGGGTCCTACGAGCAGTACTTC. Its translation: CASSHQGAGSYEQYF.